What follows describes a single TCR beta chain. The CDR3 is made up of 16 amino acids. The junction had 4 bases not matched to a gene; V was cut back by 2 bases and J by 0 bases. The V gene's germline CDR1 is MDHEN and CDR2 SYDVKM. Stated treatment: randomized to nivolumab then ipilimumab (arm A) or the reverse (arm B). Patients had received no earlier DNA-damaging chemotherapy. The repertoire was sequenced with immunoSEQ multiplex PCR; TCRdb's copy has only in-frame clones and lacks some. The sample has 9,500 to 15,000 clones, over 75% seen once. The record originates from a study of sequential checkpoint blockade in melanoma.

Specimen: CD8+ T cells sorted from blood (inferred from file names), collected from a patient given nivolumab and ipilimumab in sequence. The sequence came from a human donor with melanoma. This chain connects TRBV28 to TRBJ1-5, with 7 bases fitting TRBD1. The CDR3 sequence: CASSLMGTVSNQPQHF. The CDR3 DNA is TGTGCCAGCAGTTTAATGGGGACAGTTAGCAATCAGCCCCAGCATTTT.